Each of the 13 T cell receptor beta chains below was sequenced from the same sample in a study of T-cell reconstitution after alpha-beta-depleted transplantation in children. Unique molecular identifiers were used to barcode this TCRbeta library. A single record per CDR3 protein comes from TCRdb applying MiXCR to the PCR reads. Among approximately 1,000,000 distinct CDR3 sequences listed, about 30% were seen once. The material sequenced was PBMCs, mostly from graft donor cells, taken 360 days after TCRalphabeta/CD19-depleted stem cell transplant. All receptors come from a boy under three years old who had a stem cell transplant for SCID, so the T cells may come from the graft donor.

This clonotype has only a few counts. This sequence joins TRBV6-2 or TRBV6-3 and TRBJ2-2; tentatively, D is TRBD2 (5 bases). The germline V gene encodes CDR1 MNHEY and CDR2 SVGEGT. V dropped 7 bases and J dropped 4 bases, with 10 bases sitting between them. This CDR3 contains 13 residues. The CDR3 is CASTAGRTGELFF. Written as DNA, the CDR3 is TGTGCCAGCACCGCGGGCCGCACCGGGGAGCTGTTTTTT.

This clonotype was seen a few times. The CDR3: CSARLGPNEQYF. The CDR3 region has the DNA TGCAGTGCTAGGCTGGGTCCCAACGAGCAGTACTTC. V and J are TRBV20-1 and TRBJ2-7, with D unresolved. Trimming removed 3 bases at V and 5 bases at J, with 11 bases between. The CDR3 consists of 12 residues. CDR1 and CDR2 (germline): DFQATT, SNEGSKA (reference sequence).

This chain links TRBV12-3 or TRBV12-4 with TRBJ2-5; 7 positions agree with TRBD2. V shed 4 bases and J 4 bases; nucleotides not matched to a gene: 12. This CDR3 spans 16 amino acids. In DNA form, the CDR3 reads TGTGCCAGCAGTTCCTACGCACCCCTAGCGGTAGAGACCCAGTACTTC. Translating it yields CASSSYAPLAVETQYF.

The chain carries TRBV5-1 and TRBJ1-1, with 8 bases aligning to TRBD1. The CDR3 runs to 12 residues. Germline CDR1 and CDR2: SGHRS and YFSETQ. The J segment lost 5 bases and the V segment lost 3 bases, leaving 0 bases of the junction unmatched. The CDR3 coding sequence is TGCGCCAGCAGCTGGACAGGGACTGAAGCTTTCTTT. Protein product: CASSWTGTEAFF.

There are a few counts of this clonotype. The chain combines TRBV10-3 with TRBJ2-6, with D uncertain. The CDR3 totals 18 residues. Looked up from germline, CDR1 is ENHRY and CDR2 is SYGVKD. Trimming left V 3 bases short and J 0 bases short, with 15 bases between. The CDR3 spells CAISDEMGRISGANVLTF. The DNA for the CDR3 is TGTGCCATCAGTGATGAGATGGGAAGAATCTCTGGGGCCAACGTCCTGACTTTC.

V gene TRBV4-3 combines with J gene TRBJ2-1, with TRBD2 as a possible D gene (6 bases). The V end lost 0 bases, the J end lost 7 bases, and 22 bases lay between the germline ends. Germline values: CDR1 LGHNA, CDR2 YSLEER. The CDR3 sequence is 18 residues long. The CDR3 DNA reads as TGCGCCAGCAGCCAAGATAGGGCGGGACTCCTGACCGGGAATGAGCAGTTCTTC. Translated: CASSQDRAGLLTGNEQFF.

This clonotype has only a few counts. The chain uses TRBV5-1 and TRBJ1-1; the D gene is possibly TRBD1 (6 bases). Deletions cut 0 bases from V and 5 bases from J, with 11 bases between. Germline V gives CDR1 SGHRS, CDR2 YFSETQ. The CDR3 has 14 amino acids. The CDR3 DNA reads TGCGCCAGCAGCTTGGGGGGGGCTCGGACTGAAGCTTTCTTT. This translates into CASSLGGARTEAFF.

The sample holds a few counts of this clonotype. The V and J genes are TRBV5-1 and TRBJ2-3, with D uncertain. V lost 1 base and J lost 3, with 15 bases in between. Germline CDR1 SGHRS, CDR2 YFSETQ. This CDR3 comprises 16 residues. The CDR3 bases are TGCGCCAGCAGCTTGTTCCCCCAGATTGCGACAGATACGCAGTATTTT. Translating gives CASSLFPQIATDTQYF. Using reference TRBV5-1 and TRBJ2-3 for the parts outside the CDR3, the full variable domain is KAGVTQTPRYLIKTRGQQVTLSCSPISGHRSVSWYQQTPGQGLQFLFEYFSETQRNKGNFPGRFSGRQFSNSRSEMNVSTLELGDSALYLCASSLFPQIATDTQYFGPGTRLTVL.

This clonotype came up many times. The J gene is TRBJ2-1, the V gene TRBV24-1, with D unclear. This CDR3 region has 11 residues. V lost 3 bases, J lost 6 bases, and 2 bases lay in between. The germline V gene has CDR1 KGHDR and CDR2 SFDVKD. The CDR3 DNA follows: TGTGCCACCAGTGATGGCAATGAGCAGTTCTTC. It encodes CATSDGNEQFF.

The CDR3 loop reads CATTGVAGEDEQFF. CDR3 sequence (DNA): TGTGCCACGACGGGGGTAGCGGGAGAAGATGAGCAGTTCTTC. This rearrangement joins TRBV10-3 to TRBJ2-1; 9 bases align to TRBD2. CDR1 is ENHRY, CDR2 SYGVKD, per germline. The trim removed 10 bases at V and 8 bases at J, leaving 12 bases unmatched. This CDR3 comprises 14 residues.

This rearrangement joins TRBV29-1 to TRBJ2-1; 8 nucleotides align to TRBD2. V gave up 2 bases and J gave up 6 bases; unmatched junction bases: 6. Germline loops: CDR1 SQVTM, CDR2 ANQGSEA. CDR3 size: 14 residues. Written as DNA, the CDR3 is TGCAGCGTTGAATTCCGACTAGCGACCAATGAGCAGTTCTTC. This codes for CSVEFRLATNEQFF.

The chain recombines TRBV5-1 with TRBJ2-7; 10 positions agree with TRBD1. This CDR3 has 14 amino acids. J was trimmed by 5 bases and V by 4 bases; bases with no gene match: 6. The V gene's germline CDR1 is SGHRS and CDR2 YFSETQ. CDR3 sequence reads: CASSITGTGDEQYF. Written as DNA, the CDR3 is TGCGCCAGCAGCATAACCGGGACAGGGGACGAGCAGTACTTC.

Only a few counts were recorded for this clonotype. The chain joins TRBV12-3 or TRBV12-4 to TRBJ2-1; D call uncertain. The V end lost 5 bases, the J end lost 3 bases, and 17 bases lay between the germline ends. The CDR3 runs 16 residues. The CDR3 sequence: CASSPSLPGSYNEQFF. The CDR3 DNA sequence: TGTGCCAGCAGTCCCTCCCTTCCGGGTAGCTACAATGAGCAGTTCTTC.